This TCR beta chain was sequenced during a study of metastatic and nonmetastatic thyroid tumors. Study-level information: Malignant thyroid and benign thyroid patients provided blood and tumor or nodule tissue whose repertoires were compared.

CDR1 and CDR2 (germline): SGHRS, YFSETQ. With V trimmed by 2 bases and J by 7 bases, 5 bases remained unmatched. This CDR3 is built from 15 residues. Findings and limits, study-wide: Reported TCR beta diversity, measured in blood and tumor, was significantly higher for malignant thyroid tumors than for benign nodules.

On this clone itself: The antigen is unknown.

The authors' processing: Clinicopathological groups of papillary thyroid cancer showed CDR3 differences that were used to build a distant-metastasis classifier. TCRdb re-clonotyped the PCR reads via MiXCR. What appears here as the V and J calls and clone size reflects TCRdb's work, not the paper's. The sample lists 21,000 or so clones, about 17% seen once, with under 25% in the top ten. The entire patient cohort was treatment-naive prior to thyroid surgery. The V call is TRBV5-1, the J call TRBJ1-6; 8 bases agree with TRBD1. Sequencing was carried out using blood. This TCR came from a male donor with papillary thyroid cancer or a benign thyroid nodule (not recorded which). Some clones in this sample may be carry-over from other donors' samples. The CDR3 coding sequence is TGCGCCAGCAGCTTCTCAGGGGGCGAAAATTCACCCCTCCACTTT. Amino acid sequence: CASSFSGGENSPLHF.